Sequencing of this T cell receptor beta chain was carried out in a study of the immune and genomic landscape of osteosarcoma. Per the germline V gene, CDR1 is SGHTA and CDR2 is FQGNSA. The junction had 8 bases not matched to a gene; V was cut back by 5 bases and J by 3 bases. The CDR3 contains 15 residues. The protocol was immunoSEQ multiplex PCR, while the TCRdb copy is restricted to in-frame clones and leaves out a portion. The sample carries 2,500 to 3,000 clones, over 65% recorded once. This TCR came from a woman under 30 with osteosarcoma. The sample comprised metastatic tumor tissue from the lung. This chain links TRBV7-2 with TRBJ2-3, with 7 bases lining up with TRBD2. CDR3 residues: CASSPGRRGTDTQYF. The CDR3 DNA reads as TGTGCCAGCAGCCCCGGCAGGCGGGGGACAGATACGCAGTATTTT.